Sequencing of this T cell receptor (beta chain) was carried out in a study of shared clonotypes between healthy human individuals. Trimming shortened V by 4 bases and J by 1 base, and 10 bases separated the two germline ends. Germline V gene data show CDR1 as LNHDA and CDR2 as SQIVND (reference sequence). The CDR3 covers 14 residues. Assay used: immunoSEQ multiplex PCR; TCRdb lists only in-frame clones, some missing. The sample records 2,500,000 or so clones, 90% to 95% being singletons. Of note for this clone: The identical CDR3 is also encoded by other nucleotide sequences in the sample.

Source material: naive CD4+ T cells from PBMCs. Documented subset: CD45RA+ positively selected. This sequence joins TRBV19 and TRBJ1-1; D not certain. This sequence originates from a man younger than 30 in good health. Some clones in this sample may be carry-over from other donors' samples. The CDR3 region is CASSTRTPNTEAFF. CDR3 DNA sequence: TGTGCCAGTAGTACTCGGACCCCGAACACTGAAGCTTTCTTT.